This T cell receptor (beta chain) was obtained from a study of blood T cell repertoires in COVID-19. At the level of the study: Both acute and convalescent COVID-19 samples were obtained from the United States, Italy and Spain.

Trimming took off 8 bases at V and 13 bases at J, with 15 bases between the two ends. Germline assignment: CDR1 MNHEY and CDR2 SMNVEV (reference sequence). The CDR3 loop spans 11 amino acids. Per the original data handling: Reference gene primer amplification in the assay estimated nucleated cell counts. Repertoires were generated with immunoSEQ multiplex PCR, while TCRdb's copy carries only in-frame clones and drops some. V and J calls and clone size are those listed in that table; D and trimming were worked out from the DNA. The sample contains around 250,000 clones, roughly nine tenths of which appear only once.

The material sequenced was peripheral blood. The sequence was collected from a woman aged 35 to 49 who had recovered from COVID-19. The chain combines TRBV27 with TRBJ2-1, with D possibly being TRBD2 (5 bases). Written as DNA, the CDR3 is TGTGCCAGCCCGCTAGCCCGCTTACAGTTCTTC. Amino acids: CASPLARLQFF.